These 5 T cell receptor beta chains share one sample of origin, sequenced in a study of a mutant IDH1 vaccine in newly diagnosed glioma. For these TCRs, the target antigens are not known. Sequencing was performed with immunoSEQ multiplex PCR; in TCRdb, only in-frame clones are kept and a portion is missing. This sample carries around 60,000 clones, about 85% of them seen once, and the ten largest clones take roughly 4%. The time point was: week 35, safety follow-up. Vaccine doses each comprised 300 ug of mutant IDH1 20-mer peptide, with topical imiquimod. The sequencing used PBMCs, collected from a glioma patient whose treatment included an IDH1 peptide vaccine. The receptor source for this set is a man aged 25 to 40 with glioma.

The rearrangement uses TRBV27 and TRBJ2-7; 9 nucleotides agree with TRBD1. Germline V CDR1 and CDR2: MNHEY, SMNVEV (reference sequence). The V and J ends lost 5 bases and 4 bases, in that order; junction bases with no gene match: 3. CDR3 length: 13 residues. CDR3 in amino acids: CASSAGTGYEQYF. The DNA of the CDR3 is TGTGCCAGCAGTGCCGGGACAGGGTACGAGCAGTACTTC.

J is TRBJ2-4 and V is TRBV27; D perhaps matches TRBD1 (5 bases). V was shortened by 4 bases and J by 1 base, with 14 bases between the two germline ends. The CDR3 extends over 16 amino acids. Germline lookup yields CDR1 MNHEY and CDR2 SMNVEV (reference sequence). The CDR3 spells CASSSKGPRAKNIQYF. CDR3 coding DNA: TGTGCCAGCAGTTCTAAGGGGCCCCGGGCCAAAAACATTCAGTACTTC.

The genes are TRBV7-8 and TRBJ1-1; a possible D gene is TRBD1 (6 bases). This CDR3 is 16 amino acids long. Looked up from germline, CDR1 is SGHVS and CDR2 is FQNEAQ. Deletions cut 2 bases from V and 0 bases from J, with 13 bases between. The DNA for the CDR3 is TGTGCCAGCAGCTTAAGGGACACTACTCTGAACACTGAAGCTTTCTTT. This sequence encodes CASSLRDTTLNTEAFF.

The CDR3 is CATSRDQGGHGNQPQHF. For the CDR3, the DNA is TGTGCCACCAGCAGAGATCAAGGTGGGCACGGCAATCAGCCCCAGCATTTT. The V and J genes are TRBV15 and TRBJ1-5, with D hard to call. The CDR3 consists of 17 residues. Germline CDR1 LNHNV, CDR2 YYDKDF (reference sequence). V shed 0 bases and J shed 2 bases, with 14 bases lying between them.

CDR3 in DNA: TGCGCCAGCAGCCTGACAGGGGATAGCAATCAGCCCCAGCATTTT. Amino acid sequence: CASSLTGDSNQPQHF. The genes are TRBV5-1 and TRBJ1-5, with 8 bases identical to TRBD1. Germline CDR1 is SGHRS and CDR2 is YFSETQ. V shed 4 bases and J 0 bases; nucleotides not matched to a gene: 3. The CDR3 totals 15 residues.